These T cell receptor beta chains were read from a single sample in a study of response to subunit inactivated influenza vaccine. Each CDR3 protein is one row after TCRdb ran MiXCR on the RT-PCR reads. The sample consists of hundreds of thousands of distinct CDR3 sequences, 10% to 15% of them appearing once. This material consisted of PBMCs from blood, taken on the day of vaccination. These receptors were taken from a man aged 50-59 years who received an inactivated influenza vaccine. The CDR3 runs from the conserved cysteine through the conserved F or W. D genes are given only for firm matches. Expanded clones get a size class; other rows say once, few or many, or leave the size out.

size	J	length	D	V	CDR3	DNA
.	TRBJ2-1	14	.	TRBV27	CASSIRRGYNEQFF	TGTGCCAGCAGTATAAGAAGAGGCTACAATGAGCAGTTCTTC
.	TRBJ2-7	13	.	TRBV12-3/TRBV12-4	CASSLRSPYEQYF	TGTGCCAGCAGCCTCCGGTCGCCCTACGAGCAGTACTTC
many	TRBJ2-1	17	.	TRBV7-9	CASSSGAGQVSYNEQFF	TGTGCCAGCAGCTCAGGAGCGGGTCAGGTCTCCTACAATGAGCAGTTCTTC
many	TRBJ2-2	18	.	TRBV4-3	CASSQDPGAGQFTGELFF	TGCGCCAGCAGCCAAGACCCCGGCGCTGGGCAGTTCACCGGGGAGCTGTTTTTT
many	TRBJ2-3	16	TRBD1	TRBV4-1	CASSQEGGTGPDTQYF	TGCGCCAGCAGCCAAGAGGGGGGGACAGGGCCAGATACGCAGTATTTT
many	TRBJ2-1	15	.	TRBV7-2	CASSLVRGVGNEQFF	TGTGCCAGCAGCTTAGTGAGGGGTGTAGGCAATGAGCAGTTCTTC
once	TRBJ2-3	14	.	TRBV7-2	CASSLAMSTDTQYF	TGTGCCAGCAGCTTAGCGATGTCCACAGATACGCAGTATTTT
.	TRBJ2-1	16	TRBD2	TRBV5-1	CASSLAGTSGMNEQFF	TGCGCCAGCAGCTTGGCCGGGACTAGCGGGATGAATGAGCAGTTCTTC
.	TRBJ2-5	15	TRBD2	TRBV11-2	CASSEAGGVEATQYF	TGTGCCAGCAGCGAGGCTGGGGGGGTGGAAGCGACCCAGTACTTC
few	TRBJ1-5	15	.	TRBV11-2	CASSFSGQDNQPQHF	TGTGCCAGCAGCTTTTCGGGACAAGACAATCAGCCCCAGCATTTT
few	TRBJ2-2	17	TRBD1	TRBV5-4	CASSLAFGRGPPGELFF	TGTGCCAGCAGCTTGGCCTTTGGCAGGGGGCCACCCGGGGAGCTGTTTTTT
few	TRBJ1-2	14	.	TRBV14	CASSQKTPKEGYTF	TGTGCCAGCAGCCAGAAGACACCGAAGGAAGGCTACACCTTC
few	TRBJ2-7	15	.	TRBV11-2	CASSLVSGGAEEQYF	TGTGCCAGCAGCTTAGTGTCAGGGGGGGCAGAAGAGCAGTACTTC
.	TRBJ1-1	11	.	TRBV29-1	CSVAQNTEAFF	TGCAGCGTTGCCCAGAACACTGAAGCTTTCTTT
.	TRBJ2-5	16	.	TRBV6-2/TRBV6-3	CASSYPGDGLQETQYF	TGTGCCAGCAGTTACCCCGGTGACGGGCTCCAAGAGACCCAGTACTTC